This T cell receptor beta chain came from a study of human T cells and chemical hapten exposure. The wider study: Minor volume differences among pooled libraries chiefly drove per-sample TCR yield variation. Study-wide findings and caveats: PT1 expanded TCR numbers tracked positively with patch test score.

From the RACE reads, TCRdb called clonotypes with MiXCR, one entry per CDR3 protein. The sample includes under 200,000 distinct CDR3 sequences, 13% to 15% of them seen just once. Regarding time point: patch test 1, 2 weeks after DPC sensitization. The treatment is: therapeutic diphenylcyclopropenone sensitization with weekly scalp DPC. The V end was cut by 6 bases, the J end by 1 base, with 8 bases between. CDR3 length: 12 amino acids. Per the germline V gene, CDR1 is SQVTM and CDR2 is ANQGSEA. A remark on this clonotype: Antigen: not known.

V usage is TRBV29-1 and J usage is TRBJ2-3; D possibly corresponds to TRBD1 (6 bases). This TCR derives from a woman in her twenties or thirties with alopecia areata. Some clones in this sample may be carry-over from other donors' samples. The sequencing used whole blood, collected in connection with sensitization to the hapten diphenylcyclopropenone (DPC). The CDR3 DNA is TGCAGCGTAAGACAGGGCACAGATACGCAGTATTTT. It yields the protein CSVRQGTDTQYF.